The subject of this entry is one T cell receptor (beta chain). Antigen: not known. CDR3 length equals 15 residues. The V segment lost 0 bases and the J segment 9 bases; nucleotides outside the gene matches: 5. The germline gives CDR1 MNHEY, CDR2 SMNVEV (reference sequence). The PCR contained 60 Vbeta and 13 Jbeta primers. The repertoire was sequenced with immunoSEQ multiplex PCR; TCRdb's copy has only in-frame clones and lacks some. The table shows 110,000 to 150,000 clones, with 60% to 80% occurring only once. The entry originates in a study of cytomegalovirus exposure and HLA in healthy donors. Study conclusions and caveats: Among CMV-associated TCR beta chains, most appeared HLA-restricted in a later analysis. Despite most TCR sequences being rare, some public TCRs occurred in many donors. Prior analysis indicated that the majority of TCR beta V segments exhibited productivity approximately 87% or approximately 30% of the time. For TCR beta chains, V- and J-gene trimming was later linked to a missense DCLRE1C variant.

The specimen sequenced was PBMCs. The TCR comes from a female donor in good health and CMV-seronegative. The V and J genes are TRBV27 and TRBJ1-5, with TRBD1 identical over 10 bases. CDR3 sequence reads: CASSLSGQGSGPQHF. The CDR3 region has the DNA TGTGCCAGCAGTTTATCGGGACAGGGGTCAGGGCCCCAGCATTTT.